The 24 T cell receptor beta chains reported below all come from one sample, sequenced in a study of identical twins. TCRdb analysed the 5' RACE reads with MiXCR anew, one entry per CDR3 protein. The sample holds roughly 540,000 distinct CDR3 sequences, around 20% seen once. This sample also appeared in a second study, on T cells expressing NK-cell markers.

The sample taken for sequencing was CD4+ T cells sorted from blood. These receptors were obtained from a woman aged 18-35 years in good health.

The rearrangement joins TRBV19 to TRBJ2-2, with D possibly being TRBD2 (6 bases). This CDR3 is 18 amino acids long. Germline CDR1 and CDR2: LNHDA and SQIVND (reference sequence). Trimming took 4 bases from V and 0 from J, leaving 18 bases between them. CDR3 DNA sequence: TGTGCCAGTAGTAAGAGCCGGGGGAAAGTCACGAACACCGGGGAGCTGTTTTTT. This encodes CASSKSRGKVTNTGELFF. The whole variable domain, filled in from reference TRBV19 and TRBJ2-2, reads DGGITQSPKYLFRKEGQNVTLSCEQNLNHDAMYWYRQDPGQGLRLIYYSQIVNDFQKGDIAEGYSVSREKKESFPLTVTSAQKNPTAFYLCASSKSRGKVTNTGELFFGEGSRLTVL.

The rearrangement uses TRBV9 and TRBJ2-5; the D is unclear. Germline CDR1 and CDR2: SGDLS and YYNGEE. With 6 bases removed from V and 5 bases from J, the gap between germline ends came to 17 bases. The CDR3 has 14 residues. The CDR3 nucleotides are TGTGCCAGCACCGCGACGTTGAAGCCCGAGACCCAGTACTTC. This codes for CASTATLKPETQYF. Drawing the rest from reference TRBV9 and TRBJ2-5, the complete variable domain is DSGVTQTPKHLITATGQRVTLRCSPRSGDLSVYWYQQSLDQGLQFLIQYYNGEERAKGNILERFSAQQFPDLHSELNLSSLELGDSALYFCASTATLKPETQYFGPGTRLLVL.

The J gene is TRBJ2-1, the V gene TRBV7-2; TRBD1 is a possible D gene (6 bases). The CDR3 extends over 15 amino acids. Germline CDR1 and CDR2: SGHTA and FQGNSA. The V and J ends lost 5 bases and 5 bases respectively, with 16 bases between them. Here the CDR3 DNA reads TGTGCCAGCAGCCTACAGGGAAGACCGAACAATGAGCAGTTCTTC. Encoded protein: CASSLQGRPNNEQFF.

The CDR3 DNA is TGTGCCAGCAGTTACACGTGGAATTCCCAAGAGACCCAGTACTTC. Its protein is CASSYTWNSQETQYF. The chain couples TRBV6-5 to TRBJ2-5; D gene unclear. V was trimmed by 2 bases and J by 1 base, leaving 11 bases between them. CDR1 and CDR2 (germline): MNHEY, SVGAGI. This CDR3 is built from 15 residues.

The chain is built from TRBV7-2 and TRBJ2-7, with a possible D match to TRBD1 (6 bases). Germline V gene data show CDR1 as SGHTA and CDR2 as FQGNSA. Trimming stripped 6 bases from V and 3 bases from J, with 15 bases between. This CDR3 has 14 amino acids. CDR3 residues: CASRPQQGSYEQYF. The CDR3 DNA reads TGTGCCAGCAGGCCACAACAGGGAAGCTACGAGCAGTACTTC.

The rearrangement uses TRBV12-3 or TRBV12-4 and TRBJ2-1, with D perhaps TRBD1 (5 bases). Trimming removed 3 bases from V and 5 bases from J, with 8 bases in between. The length of the CDR3 is 13 residues. For the CDR3, the DNA is TGTGCCAGCAGTTTCAGGGATGACAATGAGCAGTTCTTC. Its translation is CASSFRDDNEQFF.

This clonotype was detected only a few times. This chain uses TRBV7-9 with TRBJ2-3; the match to TRBD2 covers 8 bases. The trim removed 11 bases at V and 4 bases at J, leaving 5 bases unmatched. Germline V CDR1 and CDR2: SEHNR, FQNEAQ (reference sequence). CDR3 length: 12 residues. CDR3 amino acids: CAGFSGADTQYF. The CDR3 nucleotides are TGTGCCGGATTTAGCGGGGCAGATACGCAGTATTTT. The full variable domain, completed using reference TRBV7-9 and TRBJ2-3, is DTGVSQNPRHKITKRGQNVTFRCDPISEHNRLYWYRQTLGQGPEFLTYFQNEAQLEKSRLLSDRFSAERPKGSFSTLEIQRTEQGDSAMYLCAGFSGADTQYFGPGTRLTVL.

The rearrangement joins TRBV6-1 to TRBJ2-3, with D perhaps matching TRBD2 (6 bases). This CDR3 has 15 amino acids. The V gene lost 6 bases and the J gene lost 6 bases, with 19 bases spanning the gap. Germline V gives CDR1 MNHNS, CDR2 SASEGT. CDR3 region: CASSALRAGTDTQYF. The CDR3 bases are TGTGCCAGCAGCGCCCTCCGGGCGGGAACTGATACGCAGTATTTT.

This clonotype was detected only a few times. This is likely a read error, given that the CDR3 carries no conserved phenylalanine or tryptophan at its end. No DNA is shown, since the ends of the CDR3 on it are uncertain; the CDR3 is the one TCRdb lists. V is TRBV12-3 or TRBV12-4 and J is TRBJ1-2. The CDR3 is 15 amino acids in total, end residues counted. The CDR3 protein is CASSLALTRGQDVVV.

This clonotype has only a few counts. V and J are TRBV7-9 and TRBJ1-2; tentative D call: TRBD1 (6 bases). Per germline, CDR1 SEHNR and CDR2 FQNEAQ (reference sequence). Trimming left V 3 bases short and J 4 bases short, with 12 bases between. This CDR3 spans 14 amino acids. The CDR3 sequence is CASSFQGQAYGYTF. CDR3 DNA sequence: TGTGCCAGCAGCTTTCAGGGGCAGGCCTATGGCTACACCTTC.

This clonotype has a handful of counts. The chain is built from TRBV9 and TRBJ2-1; no reliable D call. CDR3 length: 16 residues. Germline CDR1 SGDLS, CDR2 YYNGEE. Trimming took 0 bases from V and 7 from J, leaving 17 bases between them. CDR3 region: CASSVVSQAMGNEQFF. DNA of the CDR3: TGTGCCAGCAGCGTAGTCTCTCAGGCAATGGGGAATGAGCAGTTCTTC.

This clonotype turned up a few times. The chain joins TRBV11-2 to TRBJ2-3, with 7 bases lining up with TRBD1. CDR1 is SGHAT, CDR2 FQNNGV, per germline. V was clipped by 5 bases and J by 4 bases; unmatched bases: 18. CDR3 length equals 18 residues. CDR3 DNA sequence: TGTGCCAGCAGCCTAGGACTGCCGGGACAGAGTATTTCAGATACGCAGTATTTT. Protein product: CASSLGLPGQSISDTQYF. The whole variable domain, remainder taken from reference TRBV11-2 and TRBJ2-3, is EAGVAQSPRYKIIEKRQSVAFWCNPISGHATLYWYQQILGQGPKLLIQFQNNGVVDDSQLPKDRFSAERLKGVDSTLKIQPAKLEDSAVYLCASSLGLPGQSISDTQYFGPGTRLTVL.

There are a few counts of this clonotype. The CDR3 DNA reads as TGTGCCAGCAGTTACGAGGCAGCAGCTAACTATGGCTACACCTTC. As protein: CASSYEAAANYGYTF. The chain carries TRBV6-5 and TRBJ1-2; D unclear. The length of the CDR3 is 15 residues. Trimming removed 2 bases from V and 0 bases from J, with 10 bases in between. CDR1 and CDR2 (germline): MNHEY, SVGAGI.

This clonotype has ten or more counts. The J gene is TRBJ1-2, the V gene TRBV20-1, with D perhaps matching TRBD1 (5 bases). The germline gives CDR1 DFQATT, CDR2 SNEGSKA (reference sequence). The CDR3 is made up of 14 amino acids. Trimming pared 0 bases from V and 8 bases from J, leaving 16 bases between. The CDR3 DNA reads as TGCAGTGCTAGAGATGGGGGAGACCCGGGAGGCTACACCTTC. Translated, it gives CSARDGGDPGGYTF.

This clonotype has more than one count but fewer than ten. The chain is built from TRBV12-3 or TRBV12-4 and TRBJ1-1; D perhaps matches TRBD1 (5 bases). The V gene lost 7 bases and the J gene lost 5 bases, with 17 bases spanning the gap. This CDR3 comprises 14 residues. The CDR3 nucleotides are TGTGCCAGCACCATCAGGGCCGCGGAGACTGAAGCTTTCTTT. It specifies CASTIRAAETEAFF.

The chain carries TRBV7-2 and TRBJ2-7; 9 bases map to TRBD1. V gave up 5 bases and J gave up 1 base; unmatched junction bases: 6. This CDR3 has 15 residues. Per the germline V gene, CDR1 is SGHTA and CDR2 is FQGNSA. The CDR3: CASSTRDRASYEQYF. Written as DNA, the CDR3 is TGTGCCAGCAGCACCCGGGACAGGGCTTCCTACGAGCAGTACTTC.

This clonotype was recorded a few times. The CDR3 here is CASSQLGTLGEKLFF. The CDR3 region has the DNA TGTGCCAGCAGCCAACTCGGGACACTAGGGGAAAAACTGTTTTTT. The chain joins TRBV14 to TRBJ1-4, with D maybe TRBD1 (6 bases). Germline loops: CDR1 SGHDN, CDR2 FVKESK. This CDR3 region has 15 residues. Trimming removed 2 bases from V and 8 bases from J, with 15 bases in between.

This clonotype was detected a few times. The rearrangement links TRBV20-1 to TRBJ2-7; possibly TRBD2 for D (6 bases). V lost 5 bases and J lost 5, with 19 bases in between. There are 14 residues in the CDR3. Germline CDR1 reads DFQATT; CDR2 reads SNEGSKA (reference sequence). CDR3 region: CSAYASLAIDEQYF. CDR3 nucleotide sequence: TGCAGTGCTTATGCCTCCCTAGCGATAGACGAGCAGTACTTC.

This clonotype showed up just a few times. The CDR3 loop reads CSARPPRAGDSYEQYF. The CDR3 DNA is TGCAGTGCTAGACCTCCCCGGGCGGGGGACTCCTACGAGCAGTACTTC. The J gene is TRBJ2-7, the V gene TRBV20-1; 7 nucleotides agree with TRBD2. CDR3 length: 16 amino acids. The J segment lost 0 bases and the V segment lost 2 bases, leaving 10 bases of the junction unmatched. Germline V gene data show CDR1 as DFQATT and CDR2 as SNEGSKA (reference sequence).

V and J are TRBV5-1 and TRBJ2-3; D possibly corresponds to TRBD1 (6 bases). The CDR3 runs 16 residues. Trimming stripped 2 bases from V and 0 bases from J, with 13 bases between. Germline CDR1 SGHRS, CDR2 YFSETQ. The CDR3 coding sequence is TGCGCCAGCAGCTTACAGGGAGATCCCAGCACAGATACGCAGTATTTT. Translated: CASSLQGDPSTDTQYF.

The chain employs TRBV7-6 and TRBJ1-1; weak D call: TRBD1 (5 bases). In germline, CDR1 is SGHVS, CDR2 FNYEAQ. Trimming removed 5 bases from V and 10 bases from J, with 23 bases in between. This CDR3 spans 15 amino acids. The CDR3 coding sequence is TGTGCCAGCAGCCCAACTGGGACCCCAATTATCCGAGCTTTCTTT. Residues: CASSPTGTPIIRAFF. The whole variable domain, remainder taken from reference TRBV7-6 and TRBJ1-1, is GAGVSQSPRYKVTKRGQDVALRCDPISGHVSLYWYRQALGQGPEFLTYFNYEAQQDKSGLPNDRFSAERPEGSISTLTIQRTEQRDSAMYRCASSPTGTPIIRAFFGQGTRLTVV.

The CDR3 DNA follows: TGCAGTGCTAGAGACCACTCCTCCCGACAGGGGGGCTATGGCTACACCTTC. Translation: CSARDHSSRQGGYGYTF. The V gene is TRBV20-1, the J gene TRBJ1-2; TRBD1 aligns across 9 bases. This CDR3 region has 17 residues. V was pared by 0 bases and J by 4 bases, with 12 bases of the junction left unmatched. Germline CDR1 and CDR2: DFQATT and SNEGSKA (reference sequence).

This chain uses TRBV20-1 with TRBJ2-3; 7 bases align to TRBD1. V lost 2 bases, J lost 2 bases, and 10 bases stayed unmatched. This CDR3 spans 16 amino acids. Germline V gives CDR1 DFQATT, CDR2 SNEGSKA (reference sequence). The chain's CDR3 is CSARYPGTENTDTQYF. DNA of the CDR3: TGCAGTGCTAGATATCCCGGGACAGAGAACACAGATACGCAGTATTTT.

This clonotype appeared many times. This rearrangement joins TRBV12-3 or TRBV12-4 to TRBJ1-1; TRBD1 is a possible D gene (5 bases). V was clipped by 11 bases and J by 7 bases, with 20 bases between them. This CDR3 is built from 13 residues. As DNA, the CDR3 is TGTGCCTTGGGCCTAAGGGGTTACCGTGAAGCTTTCTTT. This gives the protein CALGLRGYREAFF.